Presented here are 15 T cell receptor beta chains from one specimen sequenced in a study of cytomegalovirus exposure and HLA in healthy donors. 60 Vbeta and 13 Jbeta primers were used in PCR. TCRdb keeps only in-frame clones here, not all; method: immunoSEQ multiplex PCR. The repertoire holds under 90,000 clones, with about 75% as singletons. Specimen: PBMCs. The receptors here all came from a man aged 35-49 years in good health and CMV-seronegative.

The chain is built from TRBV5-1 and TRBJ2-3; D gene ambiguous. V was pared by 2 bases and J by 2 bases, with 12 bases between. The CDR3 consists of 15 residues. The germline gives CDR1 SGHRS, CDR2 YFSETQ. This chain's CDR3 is CASSLPLPNTDTQYF. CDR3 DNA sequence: TGCGCCAGCAGCTTACCACTACCAAACACAGATACGCAGTATTTT. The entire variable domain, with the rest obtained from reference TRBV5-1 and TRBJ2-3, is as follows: KAGVTQTPRYLIKTRGQQVTLSCSPISGHRSVSWYQQTPGQGLQFLFEYFSETQRNKGNFPGRFSGRQFSNSRSEMNVSTLELGDSALYLCASSLPLPNTDTQYFGPGTRLTVL.

CDR3 amino acids: CASSLPAHGGAYSYEQYF. The CDR3 DNA reads as TGTGCCAGCAGTTTACCCGCCCATGGGGGCGCTTACTCCTACGAGCAGTACTTC. The rearrangement joins TRBV28 to TRBJ2-7, with a tentative D call TRBD1 (6 bases). Deletions cut 2 bases from V and 0 bases from J, with 20 bases between. CDR1 and CDR2 (germline): MDHEN, SYDVKM. This CDR3 is built from 18 residues.

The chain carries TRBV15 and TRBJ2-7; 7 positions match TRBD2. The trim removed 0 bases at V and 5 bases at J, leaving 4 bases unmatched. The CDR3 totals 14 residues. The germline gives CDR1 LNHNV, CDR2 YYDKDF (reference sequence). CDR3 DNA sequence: TGTGCCACCAGCAGAGATGGGGGGGGGAACGAGCAGTACTTC. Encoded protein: CATSRDGGGNEQYF.

CDR3 amino acids: CASSHDRGNYGYTF. CDR3 DNA: TGTGCCAGCAGCCACGACAGGGGGAACTATGGCTACACCTTC. V usage is TRBV7-2 and J usage is TRBJ1-2; TRBD1 agrees at 9 bases. CDR1 and CDR2 (germline): SGHTA, FQGNSA. The CDR3 runs 14 residues. V gave up 5 bases and J gave up 2 bases; unmatched junction bases: 3.

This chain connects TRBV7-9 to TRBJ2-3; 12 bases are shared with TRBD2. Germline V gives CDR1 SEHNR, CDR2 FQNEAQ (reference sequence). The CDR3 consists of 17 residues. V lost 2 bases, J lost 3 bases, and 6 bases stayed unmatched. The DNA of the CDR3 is TGTGCCAGCAGCTTACCCAGACTAGCGGGAGTGACAGATACGCAGTATTTT. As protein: CASSLPRLAGVTDTQYF. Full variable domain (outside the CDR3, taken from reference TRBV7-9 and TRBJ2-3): DTGVSQNPRHKITKRGQNVTFRCDPISEHNRLYWYRQTLGQGPEFLTYFQNEAQLEKSRLLSDRFSAERPKGSFSTLEIQRTEQGDSAMYLCASSLPRLAGVTDTQYFGPGTRLTVL.

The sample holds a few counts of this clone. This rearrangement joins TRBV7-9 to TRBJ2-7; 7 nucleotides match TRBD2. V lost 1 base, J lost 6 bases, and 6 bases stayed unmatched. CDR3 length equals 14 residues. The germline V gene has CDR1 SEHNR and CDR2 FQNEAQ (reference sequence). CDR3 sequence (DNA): TGTGCCAGCAGCTTAGTTGCCGGGGGGAGCGAGCAGTACTTC. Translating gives CASSLVAGGSEQYF.

The CDR3 region has the DNA TGTGCCATCAGTGAGTCCCCGTGGTTAGGTGGGGGGAAGTATTCCTACGAGCAGTACTTC. Amino acid sequence: CAISESPWLGGGKYSYEQYF. The chain joins TRBV10-3 to TRBJ2-7; perhaps TRBD2 as D (6 bases). The CDR3 has 20 amino acids. Trimming left V 0 bases short and J 1 base short, with 25 bases between. The germline V gene has CDR1 ENHRY and CDR2 SYGVKD.

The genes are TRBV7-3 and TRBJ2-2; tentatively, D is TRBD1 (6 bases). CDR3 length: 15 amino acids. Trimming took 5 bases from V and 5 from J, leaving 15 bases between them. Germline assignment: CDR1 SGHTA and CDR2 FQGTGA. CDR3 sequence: CASSLESTGTGELFF. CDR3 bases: TGTGCCAGCAGCCTCGAAAGTACAGGGACCGGGGAGCTGTTTTTT.

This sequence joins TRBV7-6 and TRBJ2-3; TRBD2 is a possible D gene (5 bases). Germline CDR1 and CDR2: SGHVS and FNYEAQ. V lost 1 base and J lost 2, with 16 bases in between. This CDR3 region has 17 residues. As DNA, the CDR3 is TGTGCCAGCAGCTTAGTGGGGAGAGGACCCTTCACAGATACGCAGTATTTT. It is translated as CASSLVGRGPFTDTQYF. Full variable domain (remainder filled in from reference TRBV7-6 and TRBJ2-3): GAGVSQSPRYKVTKRGQDVALRCDPISGHVSLYWYRQALGQGPEFLTYFNYEAQQDKSGLPNDRFSAERPEGSISTLTIQRTEQRDSAMYRCASSLVGRGPFTDTQYFGPGTRLTVL.

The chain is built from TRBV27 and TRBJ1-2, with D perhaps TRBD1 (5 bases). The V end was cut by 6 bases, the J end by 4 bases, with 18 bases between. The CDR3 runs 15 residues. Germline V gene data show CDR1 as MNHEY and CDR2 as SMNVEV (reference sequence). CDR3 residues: CASSDRGEGAYGYTF. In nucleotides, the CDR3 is TGTGCCAGCAGCGACCGGGGGGAGGGTGCCTATGGCTACACCTTC.

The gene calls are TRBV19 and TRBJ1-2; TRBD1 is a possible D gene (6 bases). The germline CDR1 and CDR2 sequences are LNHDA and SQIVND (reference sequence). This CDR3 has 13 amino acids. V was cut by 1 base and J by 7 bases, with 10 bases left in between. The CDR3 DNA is TGTGCCAGTAGTATAGTCAGGGGATCTGGCTACACCTTC. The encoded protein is CASSIVRGSGYTF.

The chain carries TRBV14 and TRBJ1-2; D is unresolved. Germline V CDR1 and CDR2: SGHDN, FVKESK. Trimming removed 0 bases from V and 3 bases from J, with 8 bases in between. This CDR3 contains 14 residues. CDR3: CASSQDRGYYGYTF. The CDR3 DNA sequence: TGTGCCAGCAGCCAAGATCGGGGATACTATGGCTACACCTTC.

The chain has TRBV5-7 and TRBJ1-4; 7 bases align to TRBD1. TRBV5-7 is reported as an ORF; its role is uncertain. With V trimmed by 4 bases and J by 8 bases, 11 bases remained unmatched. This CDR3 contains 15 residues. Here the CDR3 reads CASSGWGDRYEKLFF. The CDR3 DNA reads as TGTGCCAGCAGCGGCTGGGGGGACAGATACGAAAAACTGTTTTTT.

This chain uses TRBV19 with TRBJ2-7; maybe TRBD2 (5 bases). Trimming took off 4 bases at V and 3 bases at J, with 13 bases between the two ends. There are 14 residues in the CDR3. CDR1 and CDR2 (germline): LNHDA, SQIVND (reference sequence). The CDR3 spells CASSRTGSYYEQYF. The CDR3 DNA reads TGTGCCAGTAGTAGGACGGGGAGCTACTACGAGCAGTACTTC.

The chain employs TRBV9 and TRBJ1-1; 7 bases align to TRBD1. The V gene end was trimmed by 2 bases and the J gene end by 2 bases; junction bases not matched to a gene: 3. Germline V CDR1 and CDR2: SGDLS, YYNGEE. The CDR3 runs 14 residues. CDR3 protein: CASSVGTANTEAFF. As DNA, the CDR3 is TGTGCCAGCAGCGTGGGGACAGCCAACACTGAAGCTTTCTTT.